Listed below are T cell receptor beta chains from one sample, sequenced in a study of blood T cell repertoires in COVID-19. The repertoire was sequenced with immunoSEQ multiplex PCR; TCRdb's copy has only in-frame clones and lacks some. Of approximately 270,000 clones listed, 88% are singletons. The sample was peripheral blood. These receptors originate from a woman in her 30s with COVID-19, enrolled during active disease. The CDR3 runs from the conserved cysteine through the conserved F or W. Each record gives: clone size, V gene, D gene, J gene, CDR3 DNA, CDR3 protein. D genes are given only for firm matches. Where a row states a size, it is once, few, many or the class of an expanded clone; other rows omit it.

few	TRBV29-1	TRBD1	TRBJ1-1	TGCAGCGTGGGACAGGGGAACACTGAAGCTTTCTTT	CSVGQGNTEAFF
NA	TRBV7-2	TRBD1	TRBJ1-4	TGTGCCAGCAGCTTCCGGGACAGGGACCGACCTAATGAAAAACTGTTTTTT	CASSFRDRDRPNEKLFF
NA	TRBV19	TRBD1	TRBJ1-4	TGTGCCAGTAGTACCGGGACAGGGGGTTTTAATGAAAAACTGTTTTTT	CASSTGTGGFNEKLFF
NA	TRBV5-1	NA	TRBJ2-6	TGCGCCAGCAGCTTGGGGCCTCCAGAAGCTGGGGCCAACGTCCTGACTTTC	CASSLGPPEAGANVLTF
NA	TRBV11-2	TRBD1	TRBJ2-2	TGTGCCAGCAGCTTAGGGACAGGGAACACCGGGGAGCTGTTTTTT	CASSLGTGNTGELFF
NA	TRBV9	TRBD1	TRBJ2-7	TGTGCCAGCAGCGTTTCGGGACAGAACTACGAGCAGTACTTC	CASSVSGQNYEQYF
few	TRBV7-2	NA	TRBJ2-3	TGTGCCAGCAGCCAGGGACTGCCGAGCACAGATACGCAGTATTTT	CASSQGLPSTDTQYF
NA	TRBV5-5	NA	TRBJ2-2	TGTGCCAGCACCTCTTGGCGACAAAACACCGGGGAGCTGTTTTTT	CASTSWRQNTGELFF
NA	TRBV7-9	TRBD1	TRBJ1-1	TGTGCCAGCAGCTTAGGGACAGGGCAAGTCATTGAAGCTTTCTTT	CASSLGTGQVIEAFF
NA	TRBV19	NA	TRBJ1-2	TGTGCCAGTAGTGAGGGTGTGGGCTATGGCTACACCTTC	CASSEGVGYGYTF
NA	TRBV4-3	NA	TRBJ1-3	TGCGCCAGCAGCCAAGCCGAGGGGGAAGGAAACACCATATATTTT	CASSQAEGEGNTIYF
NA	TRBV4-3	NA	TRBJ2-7	TGCGCCAGCAGCCCGAAACAGGGAAATGGCGAGCAGTACTTC	CASSPKQGNGEQYF
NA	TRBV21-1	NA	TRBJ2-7	TGTGCCAGCAGCAAAGAGGGTAAGGGGACTAGATGCGAGCAGTACTTC	CASSKEGKGTRCEQYF
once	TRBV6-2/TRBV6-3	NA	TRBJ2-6	TGTGCCAGCAGTTACGCCCGGTTCTCCGGGGCCAACGTCCTGACTTTC	CASSYARFSGANVLTF
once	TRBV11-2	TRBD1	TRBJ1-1	TGTGCCAGCAGCATACGGGACAGTGGGAACACTGAAGCTTTCTTT	CASSIRDSGNTEAFF
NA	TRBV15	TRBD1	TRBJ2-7	TGTGCCACCAGCAGCCACAGGGGCGGCGAGCAGTACTTC	CATSSHRGGEQYF
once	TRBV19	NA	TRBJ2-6	TGTGCCAGTAGTACCCAGCGCTCTGGGGCCAACGTCCTGACTTTC	CASSTQRSGANVLTF
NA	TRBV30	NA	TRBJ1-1	TGTGCCTGGGACTCGCCCGAGGTAGGCACTGAAGCTTTCTTT	CAWDSPEVGTEAFF
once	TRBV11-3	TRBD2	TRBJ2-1	TGTGCCAGCAGCTTACCGGGACTAGCGACTAATGAGCAGTTCTTC	CASSLPGLATNEQFF
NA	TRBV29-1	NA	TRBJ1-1	TGCAGCGCCCGGGACTCCGGGACTGAAGCTTTCTTT	CSARDSGTEAFF
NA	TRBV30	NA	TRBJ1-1	TGTGCCTGGAGTGTGGAGAGAAACACTGAAGCTTTCTTT	CAWSVERNTEAFF
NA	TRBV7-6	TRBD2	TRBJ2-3	TGTGCCAGCAGCTTAAGCGGGGGGGAAGATACGCAGTATTTT	CASSLSGGEDTQYF
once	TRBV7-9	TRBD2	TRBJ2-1	TGTGCCAGCAGTCCCGGGACTAGTAGGGTTGAGCAGTTCTTC	CASSPGTSRVEQFF
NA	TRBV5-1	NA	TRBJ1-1	TGCGCCAGCAGCTTTTACGTACAGGACACTGAAGCTTTCTTT	CASSFYVQDTEAFF
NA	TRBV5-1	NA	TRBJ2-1	TGCGCCAGCAGCTTGGCCGGGGAGCGGGAGCAGTTCTTC	CASSLAGEREQFF
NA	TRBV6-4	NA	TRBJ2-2	TGTGCCAGCAGTGAAGGAGTGAACACCGGGGAGCTGTTTTTT	CASSEGVNTGELFF